Shown below are 15 T cell receptor beta chains from a single sample sequenced in a study of cytomegalovirus exposure and HLA in healthy donors. The PCR ran on 60 Vbeta and 13 Jbeta primers. Generated by immunoSEQ multiplex PCR, the TCRdb table keeps only in-frame clones and is missing some. This table holds roughly 150,000 clones, roughly three quarters found once. The sequencing input was PBMCs. Receptors were obtained from a woman younger than 45 in good health and CMV-seronegative.

The chain employs TRBV5-5 and TRBJ1-5; 10 bases are a match to TRBD1. This CDR3 has 13 amino acids. Per germline, CDR1 SGHKS and CDR2 YYEKEE (reference sequence). V shed 4 bases, J shed 9 bases, and the junction held 4 bases outside the gene matches. CDR3 sequence reads: CASSIDRGRPQHF. CDR3 DNA sequence: TGTGCCAGCAGCATAGACAGGGGGCGGCCCCAGCATTTT. Filled out from reference TRBV5-5 and TRBJ1-5, the complete variable domain reads DAGVTQSPTHLIKTRGQQVTLRCSPISGHKSVSWYQQVLGQGPQFIFQYYEKEERGRGNFPDRFSARQFPNYSSELNVNALLLGDSALYLCASSIDRGRPQHFGDGTRLSIL.

The V gene is TRBV6-1, the J gene TRBJ2-5; D gene uncertain. The CDR3 has 13 amino acids. Trimming removed 3 bases from V and 1 base from J, with 6 bases in between. The germline CDR1 and CDR2 sequences are MNHNS and SASEGT. CDR3 sequence: CASSDQVQETQYF. As DNA, the CDR3 is TGTGCCAGCAGTGATCAGGTCCAAGAGACCCAGTACTTC.

V and J are TRBV28 and TRBJ1-6; TRBD1 might be the D (5 bases). There are 15 residues in the CDR3. V shed 2 bases and J shed 7 bases, with 12 bases lying between them. Germline V lookup: CDR1 MDHEN, CDR2 SYDVKM. DNA of the CDR3: TGTGCCAGCAGTTTAGGGGGGACTGTCAATTCACCCCTCCACTTT. Amino acid sequence: CASSLGGTVNSPLHF.

This clone was detected a few times. At one end, the junction sequence differs from germline, possibly due to a read error. The chain uses TRBV7-7 and TRBJ2-1, with a weak D call TRBD1 (5 bases). The CDR3 runs to 14 residues. Germline V lookup: CDR1 SSHAT, CDR2 FNYEAQ (reference sequence). The DNA for the CDR3 is TGTGCTAGCAGTCAATCCCCAGGGAACGATGAGCAGTTCTTC. Its protein is CASSQSPGNDEQFF.

CDR3 DNA sequence: TGTGCCAGTAGCATAGCGGGAGGACTATACAATGAGCAGTTCTTC. Translated: CASSIAGGLYNEQFF. This chain joins TRBV2 and TRBJ2-1, with 10 bases fitting TRBD2. V lost 9 bases to trimming and J lost 4 bases; unmatched junction nucleotides: 9. The germline V gene has CDR1 SNHLY and CDR2 FYNNEI. This CDR3 has 15 amino acids.

This clone was seen only a few times. The chain combines TRBV30 with TRBJ1-1; 8 bases line up with TRBD1. The CDR3 loop spans 12 amino acids. The germline CDR1 and CDR2 sequences are GTSNPN and SVGIG (reference sequence). V shed 8 bases, J shed 3 bases, and the junction held 5 bases outside the gene matches. CDR3 residues: CAGRQGYTEAFF. The DNA of the CDR3 is TGTGCCGGTAGACAGGGGTACACTGAAGCTTTCTTT.

This clone was detected a few times. The chain has TRBV28 and TRBJ1-1, with no clear D. The CDR3 consists of 12 residues. Between the trimmed V and J ends, which lost 6 bases and 11 bases, there was a span of 16 bases. Per germline, CDR1 MDHEN and CDR2 SYDVKM. The CDR3 nucleotides are TGTGCCAGCAGACCCACTTCCGGGAGGGCTTTCTTT. Translation: CASRPTSGRAFF.

The V gene is TRBV10-1, the J gene TRBJ2-2; the D is unclear. The germline gives CDR1 WNHNN, CDR2 SYGVQD (reference sequence). Trimming stripped 3 bases from V and 2 bases from J, with 4 bases between. This CDR3 spans 13 amino acids. The CDR3 DNA sequence: TGCGCCAGCAGTGACCAAAACACCGGGGAGCTGTTTTTT. Protein: CASSDQNTGELFF.

A few counts support this clone. The chain combines TRBV9 with TRBJ2-1; 14 bases line up with TRBD2. The CDR3 contains 17 residues. Trimming cost V 0 bases and J 9 bases; bases outside gene matches: 8. From germline, CDR1 is SGDLS and CDR2 YYNGEE. CDR3: CASSVAPGTSGGSEQFF. CDR3 coding DNA: TGTGCCAGCAGCGTAGCTCCCGGGACTAGCGGGGGTAGTGAGCAGTTCTTC.

The J gene is TRBJ2-2, the V gene TRBV5-5; 7 positions agree with TRBD1. The CDR3 is 18 amino acids. V was pared by 2 bases and J by 0 bases, with 10 bases of the junction left unmatched. Germline CDR1 SGHKS, CDR2 YYEKEE (reference sequence). The CDR3: CASSLRAQGVTNTGELFF. The CDR3 DNA follows: TGTGCCAGCAGCTTACGCGCGCAGGGGGTAACGAACACCGGGGAGCTGTTTTTT.

This chain connects TRBV5-4 to TRBJ2-7; D gene unclear. CDR1 and CDR2 from the germline V gene are SGHNT and YYREEE (reference sequence). This CDR3 region has 13 residues. V dropped 2 bases and J dropped 7 bases, with 13 bases sitting between them. Here the CDR3 DNA reads TGTGCCAGCAGCTTTAGCCCTTCGCGGGAGCAGTACGTC. Translated, it gives CASSFSPSREQYV.

The gene calls are TRBV7-2 and TRBJ2-1; the match to TRBD1 covers 10 bases. V was clipped by 8 bases and J by 6 bases; unmatched bases: 7. From germline, CDR1 is SGHTA and CDR2 FQGNSA. The CDR3 has 14 residues. The CDR3 nucleotides are TGTGCCAGCTTGCGGGACAGGGGTGCCAATGAGCAGTTCTTC. Protein product: CASLRDRGANEQFF.

The chain joins TRBV7-3 to TRBJ1-1; D gene unclear. V gave up 5 bases and J gave up 6 bases, with 10 bases separating them. Germline V CDR1 and CDR2: SGHTA, FQGTGA. The CDR3 sequence is 12 residues long. Written as DNA, the CDR3 is TGTGCCAGCAGCGCCCAAGGAGCTGAAGCTTTCTTT. Translating it yields CASSAQGAEAFF.

A remark on this clone: One end of the junction does not line up with germline, which may come from a read error. The J gene is TRBJ2-1, the V gene TRBV7-9, with 9 bases matching TRBD1. From germline, CDR1 is SEHNR and CDR2 FQNEAQ (reference sequence). This CDR3 spans 16 amino acids. The CDR3 reads CSSSLDRGVSYNEQFF. The CDR3, as DNA: TGTTCCAGCAGCTTAGACAGGGGGGTATCGTACAATGAGCAGTTCTTC.

This CDR3 reads CASSSGLGTDTQYF. CDR3 coding DNA: TGTGCCAGCAGCTCTGGACTTGGCACAGATACGCAGTATTTT. This rearrangement joins TRBV7-3 to TRBJ2-3, with D possibly being TRBD2 (5 bases). Germline CDR1 is SGHTA and CDR2 is FQGTGA. The CDR3 spans 14 residues. Trimming removed 4 bases at V and 1 base at J, with 9 bases between.